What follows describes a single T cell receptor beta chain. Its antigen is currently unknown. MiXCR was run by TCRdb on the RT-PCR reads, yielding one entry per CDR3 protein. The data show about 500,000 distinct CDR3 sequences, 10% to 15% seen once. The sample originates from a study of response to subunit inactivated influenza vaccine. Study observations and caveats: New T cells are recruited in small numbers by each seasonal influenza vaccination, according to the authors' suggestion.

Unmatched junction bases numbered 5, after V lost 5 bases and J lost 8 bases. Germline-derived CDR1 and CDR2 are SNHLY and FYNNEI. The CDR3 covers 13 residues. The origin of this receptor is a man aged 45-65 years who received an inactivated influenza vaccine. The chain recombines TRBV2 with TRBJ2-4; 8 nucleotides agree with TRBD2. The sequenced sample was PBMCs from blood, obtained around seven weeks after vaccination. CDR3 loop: CASSTGGQYIQYF. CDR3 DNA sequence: TGTGCCAGCAGTACGGGGGGGCAATACATTCAGTACTTC.